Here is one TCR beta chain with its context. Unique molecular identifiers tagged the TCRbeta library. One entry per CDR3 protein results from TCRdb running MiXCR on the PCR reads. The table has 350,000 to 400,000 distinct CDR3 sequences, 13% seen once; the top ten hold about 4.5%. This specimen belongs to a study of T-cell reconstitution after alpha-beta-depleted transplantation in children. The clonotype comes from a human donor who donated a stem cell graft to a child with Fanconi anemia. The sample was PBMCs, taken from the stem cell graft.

The CDR3 spells CASSPLATGIGTEAFF. The CDR3 region has the DNA TGTGCCAGCTCACCACTGGCGACAGGGATAGGAACTGAAGCTTTCTTT. The chain carries TRBV18 and TRBJ1-1; TRBD1 aligns across 7 bases. The V and J ends lost 1 base and 5 bases, in that order; junction bases with no gene match: 10. Germline loops: CDR1 KGHSH, CDR2 LQKENI. This CDR3 region has 16 residues.